This T cell receptor beta chain was found in a study of CD8+CD57+ T cells in acquired aplastic anemia. Overall study: Around 3.2 ug was the average amount of DNA from sorted CD4+ and CD8+ cells.

Points from the study as a whole: Under 35 was the count of CD8+ CDR3 sequences that patients shared with controls.

Genomic DNA acted as the template from which TCR beta VDJ combination and CDR3 sequence profiling were carried out. TCRdb called the reads again in MiXCR, with one record for every CDR3 protein. Altogether approximately 180,000 distinct CDR3 sequences are present, about 45% being singletons, with the ten largest covering approximately 1%. Flow cytometry had shown expanded CD8+CD57+ cells in the patients chosen for sequencing. The enrolled patients all had severe acquired aplastic anemia. Sampling of blood occurred while the patients had still received no therapy. Comment on this clonotype: Its antigen is still unknown.

This receptor was identified in a human donor with aplastic anemia. Input material: sorted CD4+, CD8+, or CD8+CD57+ T cells (not recorded which) from PBMCs.

DNA of the CDR3: TGTGCCAGCAGCCGCGTACAGGGAGAGCGAAACGAGCAGTACTTC. Its translation is CASSRVQGERNEQYF. This sequence joins TRBV6-1 and TRBJ2-7, with D possibly matching TRBD1 (6 bases). The V end lost 6 bases, the J end lost 5 bases, and 20 bases lay between the germline ends. Per the germline V gene, CDR1 is MNHNS and CDR2 is SASEGT. The CDR3 spans 15 residues.